Listed below are T cell receptor beta chains from one sample, sequenced in a study of T cell responses to AZD1222 COVID-19 vaccine. Sequencing was performed with immunoSEQ multiplex PCR; in TCRdb, only in-frame clones are kept and a portion is missing. The table shows over 130,000 clones, with about 92% occurring only once. This specimen was peripheral blood, taken on day 0 of AZD1222 vaccination. Source of these receptors: an adult in good health. The CDR3 runs from the conserved cysteine through the conserved F or W.

TRBV27,CASSFGTGTYEQYF
TRBV5-1,CASSSGTGYYEQYF
TRBV3-1/TRBV3-2,CASSQVFEGETQYF
TRBV27,CASSITSGGGYEQYF
TRBV25-1,CASRPQGGVEQYF
TRBV5-8,CASSKTGTDIYGYTF
TRBV6-2/TRBV6-3,CASSWDTSQPQHF
TRBV6-5,CASSYSGGGPYGYTF
TRBV5-1,CASSLVQGRRTEAFF
TRBV19,CASSPPGHLPWELFF
TRBV5-1,CASTNGQGGYTF
TRBV10-1,CASSPTRLGELFF
TRBV5-6,CASSSPGLANTGELFF
TRBV5-6,CASSVWGAGANVLTF
TRBV18,CASSPTRGGGETQYF
TRBV5-6,CASSLAHTGELFF
TRBV11-2,CASSLKLDRTGNQPQHF
TRBV5-1,CASELGGASGIEETQYF
TRBV5-1,CASSLHGTSGANVLTF
TRBV3-1/TRBV3-2,CASSRGTGGSNQPQHF
TRBV7-9,CASSGTGGKNIQYF
TRBV9,CASSVAGLSYNEQFF
TRBV24-1,CATSAGPGNLIGYTF
TRBV5-5,CASSLAGNEQFF
TRBV3-1/TRBV3-2,CASSLVGQASSSYEQYF
TRBV7-3,CASSKTTGAGGYTF
TRBV4-3,CASSQEQGGRYEQYF
TRBV30,CAWSVNTGELFF
TRBV3-1/TRBV3-2,CASSQTRGVLHF
TRBV9,CASSAIQGSKTEAFF
TRBV7-2,CASSFDRFYGYTF
TRBV4-1,CASSQEELNEKLFF
TRBV5-1,CASSLEGAGEQFF
TRBV7-6,CASSPKGRGNTEAFF
TRBV15,CATSRSRDRLREKLFF
TRBV14,CASSPTAGEQFF
TRBV9,CASSVAAGDQPQHF
TRBV6-5,CASSATGQGELFF
TRBV4-1,CASSQERAGRGEKLFF
TRBV4-2,CASSQAGVSTDTQYF
TRBV27,CASSTGLASDTQYF
TRBV6-5,CASSQTGVTGELFF
TRBV6-6,CASIPGQGNSPLHF
TRBV27,CASSFRGRIGSPLHF